This T cell receptor (beta chain) came from a study of T cells in Graves' hyperthyroidism and ophthalmopathy. Details on this clonotype: The antigen is not known.

Study-level findings and limits: Before onset, ophthalmopathy was predicted by the model a median approximately 6.7 months earlier.

TCR beta CDR3 region amplification was performed from RNA transcripts. The TCR CDR3 was amplified in a first-round RT-PCR using the HTBI primer set. Using its own MiXCR run on the multiplex PCR reads, TCRdb lists one record per CDR3 protein. The sample records approximately 560,000 distinct CDR3 sequences, about half being singletons. From germline, CDR1 is KGHDR and CDR2 SFDVKD. There are 15 residues in the CDR3. Between the trimmed V and J ends, which lost 2 bases and 0 bases, there was a span of 7 bases. Sequenced input: peripheral blood or thyroid tissue (not recorded which). The clonotype originates from a woman between 18 and 29 years old with Graves' hyperthyroidism. The V and J genes are TRBV24-1 and TRBJ1-3, with D hard to call. Here the CDR3 reads CATSDYGDSGNTIYF. The CDR3, as DNA: TGTGCCACCAGTGATTACGGGGACTCTGGAAACACCATATATTTT.